This TCR beta chain was observed in a study of PD-1 blockade in classical Hodgkin lymphoma. Findings of the study overall: It was reported that newly diagnosed patients had less baseline TCR diversity than healthy donors.

V was cut by 2 bases and J by 2 bases, with 7 bases left in between. The CDR3 totals 14 residues. Germline V lookup: CDR1 LNHNV, CDR2 YYDKDF (reference sequence). Some clones are missing from TCRdb's copy, which holds only in-frame ones; the method was immunoSEQ multiplex PCR. The sample lists tens of thousands of clones; around 78% were seen once. This clone has a handful of counts. The antigen is undetermined. The time point is: cycle 4 day 1 (C4D1), after less than 7 weeks of nivolumab. Autologous stem cell transplantation was followed by relapse in every patient, and brentuximab vedotin exposure varied.

This chain links TRBV15 with TRBJ1-3; D ambiguous. This TCR came from a human donor with classical Hodgkin lymphoma. Sequencing was performed on peripheral blood mononuclear cells (PBMCs), taken before the fourth cycle of nivolumab. This CDR3 is CATSRNFAGNTIYF. The CDR3 DNA sequence: TGTGCCACCAGCAGAAACTTCGCTGGAAACACCATATATTTT.